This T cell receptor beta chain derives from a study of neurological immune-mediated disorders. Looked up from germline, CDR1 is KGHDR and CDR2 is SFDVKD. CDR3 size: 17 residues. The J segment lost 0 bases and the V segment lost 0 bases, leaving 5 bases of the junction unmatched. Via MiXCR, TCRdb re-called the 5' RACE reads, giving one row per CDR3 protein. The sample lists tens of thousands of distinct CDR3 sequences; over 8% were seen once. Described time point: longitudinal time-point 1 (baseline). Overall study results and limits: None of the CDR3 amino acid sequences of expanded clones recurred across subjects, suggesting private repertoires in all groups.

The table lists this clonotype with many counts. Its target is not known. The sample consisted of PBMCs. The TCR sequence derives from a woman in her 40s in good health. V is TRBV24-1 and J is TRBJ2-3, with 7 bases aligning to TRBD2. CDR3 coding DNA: TGTGCCACCAGTGATTTGAGTATTAGCGGGAGCACAGATACGCAGTATTTT. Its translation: CATSDLSISGSTDTQYF.